This TCR beta chain was sequenced for a study of blood T cell repertoires in COVID-19. Turning to the study itself: Donors in the United States, Italy and Spain gave samples during acute or convalescent COVID-19. Nucleic acid was either cDNA or gDNA, and it came from T cells, B-cell-depleted T cells, or PBMCs.

Germline assignment: CDR1 KGHSH and CDR2 LQKENI. CDR3 length equals 15 residues. Losses at the gene ends were 8 bases for V and 1 base for J; bases not matched to a gene: 10. In the source study's methods: Reference gene primer amplification yielded estimated nucleated cell counts. Here immunoSEQ multiplex PCR was the method, and the copy in TCRdb shows in-frame clones only, minus some. The V and J calls and clone size were taken over from that table, and D and trimming were inferred from the DNA. Here the sample spans 150,000 or so clones, just under 95% being singletons. Sequencing was done on a sample of peripheral blood. The TCR sequence derives from a woman between 50 and 59 years old with acute or convalescent COVID-19. The chain uses TRBV18 and TRBJ1-1, with 7 nucleotides matching TRBD1. The chain's CDR3 is CASADREYTNTEAFF. CDR3 bases: TGTGCCAGCGCCGACAGGGAATATACGAACACTGAAGCTTTCTTT.